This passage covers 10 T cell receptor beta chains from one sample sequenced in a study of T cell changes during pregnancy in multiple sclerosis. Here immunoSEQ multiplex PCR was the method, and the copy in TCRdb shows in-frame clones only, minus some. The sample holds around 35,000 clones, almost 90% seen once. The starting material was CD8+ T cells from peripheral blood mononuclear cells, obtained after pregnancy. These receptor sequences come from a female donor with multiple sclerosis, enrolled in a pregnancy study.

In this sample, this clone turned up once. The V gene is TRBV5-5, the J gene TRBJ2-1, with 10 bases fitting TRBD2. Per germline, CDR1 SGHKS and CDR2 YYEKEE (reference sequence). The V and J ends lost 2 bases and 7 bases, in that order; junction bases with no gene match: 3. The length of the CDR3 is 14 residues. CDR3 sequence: CASSFLAGVNEQFF. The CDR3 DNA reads TGTGCCAGCAGCTTCCTAGCGGGGGTGAATGAGCAGTTCTTC.

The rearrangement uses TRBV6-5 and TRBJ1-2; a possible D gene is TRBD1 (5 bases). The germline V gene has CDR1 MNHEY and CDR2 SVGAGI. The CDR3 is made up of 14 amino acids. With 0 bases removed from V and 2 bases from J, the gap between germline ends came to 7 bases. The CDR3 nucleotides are TGTGCCAGCAGTTACTCGGGGGGGAACTATGGCTACACCTTC. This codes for CASSYSGGNYGYTF.

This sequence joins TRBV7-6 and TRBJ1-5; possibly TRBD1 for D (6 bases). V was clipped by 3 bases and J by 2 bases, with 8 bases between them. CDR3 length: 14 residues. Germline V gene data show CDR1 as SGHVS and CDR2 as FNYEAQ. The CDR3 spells CASSLWGRNQPQHF. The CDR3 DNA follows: TGTGCCAGCAGCTTGTGGGGGCGCAATCAGCCCCAGCATTTT.

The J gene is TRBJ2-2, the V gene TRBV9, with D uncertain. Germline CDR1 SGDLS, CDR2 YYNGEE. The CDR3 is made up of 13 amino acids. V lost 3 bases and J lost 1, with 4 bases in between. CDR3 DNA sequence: TGTGCCAGCAGCGGTCGGAACACCGGGGAGCTGTTTTTT. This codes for CASSGRNTGELFF.

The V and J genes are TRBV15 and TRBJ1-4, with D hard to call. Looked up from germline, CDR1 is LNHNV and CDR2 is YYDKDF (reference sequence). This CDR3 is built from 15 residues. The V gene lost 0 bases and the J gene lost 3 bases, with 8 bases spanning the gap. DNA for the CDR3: TGTGCCACCAGCAGAGATGCGGTACCTAATGAAAAACTGTTTTTT. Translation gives CATSRDAVPNEKLFF.

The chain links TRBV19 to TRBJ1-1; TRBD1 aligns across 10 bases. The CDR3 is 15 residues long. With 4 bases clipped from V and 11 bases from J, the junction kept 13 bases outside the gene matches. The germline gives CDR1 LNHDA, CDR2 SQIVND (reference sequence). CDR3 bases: TGTGCCAGTAGTACCCACGTCCTGGACAGGGGGGGGGCTTTCTTT. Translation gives CASSTHVLDRGGAFF.

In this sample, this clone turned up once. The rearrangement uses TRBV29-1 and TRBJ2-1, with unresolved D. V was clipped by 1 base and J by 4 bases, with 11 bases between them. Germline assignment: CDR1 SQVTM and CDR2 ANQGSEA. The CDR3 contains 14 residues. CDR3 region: CSVEGELKYNEQFF. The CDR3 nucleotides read TGCAGCGTTGAAGGCGAGCTGAAATACAATGAGCAGTTCTTC.

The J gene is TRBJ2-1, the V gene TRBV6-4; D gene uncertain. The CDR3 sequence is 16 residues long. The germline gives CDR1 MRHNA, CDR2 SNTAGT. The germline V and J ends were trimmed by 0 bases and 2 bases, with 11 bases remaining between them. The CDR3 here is CASSDSVQVPYNEQFF. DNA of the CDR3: TGTGCCAGCAGTGACTCTGTGCAGGTACCCTACAATGAGCAGTTCTTC.

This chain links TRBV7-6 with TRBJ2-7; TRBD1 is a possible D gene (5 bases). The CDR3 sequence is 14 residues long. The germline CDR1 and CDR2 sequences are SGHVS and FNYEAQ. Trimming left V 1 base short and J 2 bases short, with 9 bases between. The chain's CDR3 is CASSLGDSAYEQYF. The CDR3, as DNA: TGTGCCAGCAGCTTAGGAGACAGCGCCTACGAGCAGTACTTC.

CDR3 region: CASSQDLTRGSGTQHF. The CDR3 DNA reads as TGCGCCAGCAGCCAAGATCTGACCAGGGGGTCCGGGACCCAGCATTTT. This chain connects TRBV4-3 to TRBJ1-5, with 7 bases aligning to TRBD1. CDR3 size: 16 residues. The germline gives CDR1 LGHNA, CDR2 YSLEER. After removal of 0 bases from V and 11 bases from J, the junction contained 13 bases not matched to a gene.